This TCR beta chain was recovered during a study of blood T cell repertoires in COVID-19. About the study: The United States, Italy and Spain supplied acute and convalescent COVID-19 samples.

This CDR3 is 14 amino acids long. V was trimmed by 5 bases and J by 3 bases, leaving 10 bases between them. CDR1 is LNHDA and CDR2 is SQIVND in the germline V gene (reference sequence). Profiled with immunoSEQ multiplex PCR; TCRdb holds only in-frame clones, not every one. The sample has a few hundred thousand clones, about 93% seen once; the top ten hold roughly 7.3%. Patients in Seattle were enrolled during active infection, then followed longitudinally. This TCR derives from a woman aged 30 to 39 with COVID-19, enrolled during active disease. Sequenced: peripheral blood. V gene TRBV19 combines with J gene TRBJ2-2, with unresolved D. CDR3: CASSRESYTGELFF. DNA of the CDR3: TGTGCCAGTAGTCGAGAGAGTTACACCGGGGAGCTGTTTTTT.